Listed here are 12 T cell receptor beta chains from one sample, sequenced in a study of T cells in Graves' hyperthyroidism and ophthalmopathy. RNA transcripts gave rise to amplified TCR beta CDR3 regions. Using the HTBI primer set, a first-round RT-PCR was run on the TCR CDR3. Using its own MiXCR run on the multiplex PCR reads, TCRdb lists one record per CDR3 protein. The sample holds 450,000 to 600,000 distinct CDR3 sequences, approximately 20% seen once. Sequenced material: blood. Source of these receptors: a middle-aged man with Graves' ophthalmopathy.

The chain links TRBV12-3 or TRBV12-4 to TRBJ1-5; tentatively, D is TRBD1 (5 bases). Trimming shortened V by 2 bases and J by 11 bases, and 10 bases separated the two germline ends. The CDR3 loop spans 12 amino acids. CDR3 nucleotides: TGTGCCAGCAGTTTATCGGGGCCGTCCCAGCATTTT. Protein: CASSLSGPSQHF.

The table lists this clonotype with many counts. The V and J genes are TRBV30 and TRBJ2-2, with a tentative D call TRBD2 (5 bases). Germline assignment: CDR1 GTSNPN and CDR2 SVGIG (reference sequence). This CDR3 is built from 14 residues. Trimming left V 4 bases short and J 1 base short, with 10 bases between. The CDR3 sequence is CAWNRGRNTGELFF. In DNA, the CDR3 is TGTGCCTGGAATCGGGGAAGGAACACCGGGGAGCTGTTTTTT.

The V gene is TRBV29-1, the J gene TRBJ1-2; D remains ambiguous. The CDR3 totals 15 residues. Trimming cost V 0 bases and J 0 bases, with 11 bases left between them. Germline V gene lookup returns CDR1 SQVTM and CDR2 ANQGSEA. Here the CDR3 reads CSVEDRHKANYGYTF. The CDR3 DNA reads as TGCAGCGTTGAAGATCGACATAAAGCTAACTATGGCTACACCTTC.

A word on this clonotype: This may be a read error, as it is one base from a much larger clone. The V and J genes are TRBV11-2 and TRBJ1-1, with 9 bases matching TRBD1. The CDR3 length is 15 residues. Germline V gene data show CDR1 as SGHAT and CDR2 as FQNNGV. The CDR3, as DNA: TGTGCCAGCAGCTTTACCGGGACAGGGCTTACTGGAGCTTTCTTT. Translated, it gives CASSFTGTGLTGAFF.

This rearrangement joins TRBV7-9 to TRBJ2-7, with D tentatively TRBD1 (6 bases). Germline loops: CDR1 SEHNR, CDR2 FQNEAQ (reference sequence). V was shortened by 2 bases and J by 4 bases, with 12 bases between the two germline ends. This CDR3 is 14 amino acids long. In DNA form, the CDR3 reads TGTGCCAGCAGCTTAAACAGGGATTATTACGAGCAGTACTTC. Protein: CASSLNRDYYEQYF. Together with reference TRBV7-9 and TRBJ2-7, the CDR3 gives the full variable domain: DTGVSQNPRHKITKRGQNVTFRCDPISEHNRLYWYRQTLGQGPEFLTYFQNEAQLEKSRLLSDRFSAERPKGSFSTLEIQRTEQGDSAMYLCASSLNRDYYEQYFGPGTRLTVT.

In its sample, this clonotype was seen many times. V usage is TRBV5-6 and J usage is TRBJ2-1; D is perhaps TRBD1 or TRBD2 (6 bases each). Germline V gene sequence: CDR1 SGHDT, CDR2 YYEEEE. The CDR3 covers 14 residues. V gave up 3 bases and J gave up 6 bases, with 13 bases separating them. The CDR3, as DNA: TGTGCCAGCAGCTGGCTTAGGGGGGCCAATGAGCAGTTCTTC. It translates to CASSWLRGANEQFF.

J is TRBJ2-1 and V is TRBV5-5; D is undetermined. V was shortened by 2 bases and J by 6 bases, with 9 bases between the two germline ends. Germline CDR1 SGHKS, CDR2 YYEKEE (reference sequence). This CDR3 comprises 13 residues. DNA for the CDR3: TGTGCCAGCAGCTTTAACGTATTCAATGAGCAGTTCTTC. It codes for CASSFNVFNEQFF.

This clonotype was detected many times. V and J are TRBV20-1 and TRBJ1-1, with 7 bases fitting TRBD1. Germline loops: CDR1 DFQATT, CDR2 SNEGSKA (reference sequence). J gave up 3 bases and V 2 bases, and 6 bases lay outside the gene matches. This CDR3 is 14 amino acids long. The CDR3 loop is CSARRQGSDTEAFF. The DNA of the CDR3 is TGCAGTGCTAGACGACAGGGAAGCGACACTGAAGCTTTCTTT.

This chain joins TRBV6-1 and TRBJ2-7, with TRBD2 as a possible D gene (6 bases). V shed 6 bases and J shed 1 base, with 13 bases lying between them. Germline CDR1 and CDR2: MNHNS and SASEGT. The CDR3 is 14 amino acids. For the CDR3, the DNA is TGTGCCAGCAGCATGCTGACTAGTTCCTACGAGCAGTACTTC. As protein: CASSMLTSSYEQYF.

The J gene is TRBJ2-1, the V gene TRBV5-4; 13 bases line up with TRBD2. CDR1 is SGHNT and CDR2 is YYREEE in the germline V gene (reference sequence). J lost 6 bases, V lost 0 bases, and 3 bases had no gene match. This CDR3 contains 16 residues. CDR3 sequence: CASSLGGLAGFNEQFF. The CDR3 bases are TGTGCCAGCAGCTTGGGGGGACTAGCGGGGTTCAATGAGCAGTTCTTC.

The table lists this clonotype with a few counts. The CDR3 DNA is TGTGCCAGCAGCGTCCCGGGCGCCGGGGAGCTGTTTTTT. Protein sequence: CASSVPGAGELFF. The chain links TRBV7-3 to TRBJ2-2; D gene unclear. Between the trimmed V and J ends, which lost 5 bases and 6 bases, there was a span of 10 bases. CDR1 is SGHTA and CDR2 is FQGTGA in the germline V gene. CDR3 length equals 13 residues.

The rearrangement uses TRBV15 and TRBJ1-1; 7 bases are shared with TRBD1. Germline CDR1 LNHNV, CDR2 YYDKDF (reference sequence). Trimming at V came to 3 bases and at J to 2 bases, leaving 3 bases not matched to a gene. The CDR3 extends over 14 amino acids. Here the CDR3 DNA reads TGTGCCACCAGCAGGGGACAGTTAAACACTGAAGCTTTCTTT. This encodes CATSRGQLNTEAFF.